This passage covers 8 T cell receptor beta chains from one sample sequenced in a study of T cells in localized non-small cell lung cancer (dated by TCRdb to about 2020). Libraries came from the immunoSEQ multiplex PCR assay. TCRdb provides this immuneACCESS table in a form limited to in-frame rearrangements. Some clones are lacking; in checked studies, under half of them reflect an unresolved V gene, and why the rest are absent is not known. Here the sample has some 85,000 clones; less than 85% occur a single time. The top ten clonotypes cover about 19% of the sample. The specimen was PBMCs, collected before any cancer treatment. All receptors derive from a man between 35 and 75 years old with stage II squamous cell lung carcinoma.

The J gene is TRBJ2-7, the V gene TRBV9; 8 bases map to TRBD2. Trimming removed 0 bases from V and 4 bases from J; junction bases left unmatched: 6. The CDR3 is made up of 15 amino acids. Germline values: CDR1 SGDLS, CDR2 YYNGEE. DNA for the CDR3: TGTGCCAGCAGCGTAGATGGTAGCGGGATTTACGAGCAGTACTTC. This gives the protein CASSVDGSGIYEQYF.

This clone appeared a single time. V is TRBV4-3 and J is TRBJ1-1; no reliable D call. Germline V gene lookup returns CDR1 LGHNA and CDR2 YSLEER. Trimming removed 8 bases from V and 4 bases from J, with 14 bases in between. The CDR3 covers 13 residues. This CDR3 is CASGNQKGTEAFF. The CDR3 DNA reads as TGCGCCAGCGGAAACCAAAAAGGCACTGAAGCTTTCTTT.

This chain connects TRBV28 to TRBJ1-1, with D uncertain. The CDR3 consists of 13 residues. V was trimmed by 5 bases and J by 1 base, leaving 8 bases between them. Per germline, CDR1 MDHEN and CDR2 SYDVKM. The CDR3 loop is CASSQHWNTEAFF. CDR3 in DNA: TGTGCCAGCAGTCAACATTGGAACACTGAAGCTTTCTTT.

The J gene is TRBJ2-5, the V gene TRBV7-9; D gene uncertain. The ends were cut back, 1 base at V and 3 bases at J, with 6 bases in the middle. The CDR3 is made up of 13 amino acids. The germline V gene has CDR1 SEHNR and CDR2 FQNEAQ (reference sequence). The CDR3 nucleotides read TGTGCCAGCAGCTTAGGAAGGAAAGAGACCCAGTACTTC. Protein sequence: CASSLGRKETQYF.

The rearrangement uses TRBV27 and TRBJ1-2; tentative D call: TRBD1 (6 bases). The CDR3 has 14 amino acids. V shed 4 bases and J shed 4 bases, with 13 bases lying between them. Germline V gene sequence: CDR1 MNHEY, CDR2 SMNVEV (reference sequence). This CDR3 is CASSSHLTGYGYTF. In nucleotides, the CDR3 is TGTGCCAGCAGTTCACACCTGACAGGCTATGGCTACACCTTC.

A note on this clone: One end of the junction varies from germline; a read error may be responsible. This chain links TRBV7-7 with TRBJ2-5; a possible D gene is TRBD2 (5 bases). The germline gives CDR1 SSHAT, CDR2 FNYEAQ (reference sequence). This CDR3 contains 14 residues. The CDR3 loop reads CASSPSWRQETQYF. CDR3 bases: TGTGCTAGCAGCCCTAGCTGGCGGCAAGAGACCCAGTACTTC.

The rearrangement uses TRBV30 and TRBJ2-7; D is undetermined. V lost 2 bases to trimming and J lost 2 bases, with 13 bases between them. CDR1 is GTSNPN, CDR2 SVGIG, per germline (reference sequence). The CDR3 extends over 14 amino acids. The CDR3 nucleotides are TGTGCCTGGAGTTGGATGGGCGGAACCTACGAGCAGTACTTC. Translating it yields CAWSWMGGTYEQYF.

The rearrangement links TRBV5-5 to TRBJ1-1, with D hard to call. The length of the CDR3 is 16 residues. V was trimmed by 5 bases and J by 2 bases, leaving 19 bases between them. The V gene's germline CDR1 is SGHKS and CDR2 YYEKEE (reference sequence). The CDR3 nucleotides are TGTGCCAGCAGTGGTGAAAGAGTCCTTCATAACACTGAAGCTTTCTTT. This codes for CASSGERVLHNTEAFF.